Below, 6 T cell receptor beta chains from the same sample are listed, as sequenced in a study of blood T cell repertoires in COVID-19. Assay used: immunoSEQ multiplex PCR; TCRdb lists only in-frame clones, some missing. Of fewer than 140,000 clones in the sample, approximately 80% were seen once. Sequenced input: peripheral blood. These receptor sequences come from an older man with COVID-19, enrolled during active disease.

The chain couples TRBV29-1 to TRBJ2-6; 9 nucleotides agree with TRBD1. V gave up 4 bases and J gave up 0 bases; unmatched junction bases: 1. The CDR3 consists of 15 residues. Per the germline V gene, CDR1 is SQVTM and CDR2 is ANQGSEA. In DNA, the CDR3 is TGCAGCGTTGGGACAGGGGCCTCTGGGGCCAACGTCCTGACTTTC. This encodes CSVGTGASGANVLTF. Variable domain in full (rest from reference TRBV29-1 and TRBJ2-6): SAVISQKPSRDICQRGTSLTIQCQVDSQVTMMFWYRQQPGQSLTLIATANQGSEATYESGFVIDKFPISRPNLTFSTLTVSNMSPEDSSIYLCSVGTGASGANVLTFGAGSRLTVL.

The J gene is TRBJ1-4, the V gene TRBV27; possible D gene TRBD1, 6 bases. This CDR3 is 14 amino acids long. CDR1 and CDR2 (germline): MNHEY, SMNVEV (reference sequence). The V gene lost 3 bases and the J gene lost 4 bases, with 9 bases spanning the gap. CDR3 residues: CASSFDRYNEKLFF. The CDR3 DNA is TGTGCCAGCAGTTTCGACAGGTATAATGAAAAACTGTTTTTT.

J is TRBJ2-3 and V is TRBV6-5; 9 bases agree with TRBD2. The CDR3 spans 16 residues. Germline-derived CDR1 and CDR2 are MNHEY and SVGAGI. After removal of 2 bases from V and 0 bases from J, the junction contained 3 bases not matched to a gene. The CDR3 DNA sequence: TGTGCCAGCAGTTACGGGCGGGAGGGTAGCACAGATACGCAGTATTTT. Residues: CASSYGREGSTDTQYF.

The chain has TRBV27 and TRBJ2-4; D gene ambiguous. The germline gives CDR1 MNHEY, CDR2 SMNVEV (reference sequence). With 5 bases removed from V and 0 bases from J, the gap between germline ends came to 14 bases. This CDR3 comprises 16 residues. The CDR3 region has the DNA TGTGCCAGCAGTGCGAGACAATACCTAGCCAAAAACATTCAGTACTTC. Encoded protein: CASSARQYLAKNIQYF.

V and J are TRBV4-2 and TRBJ1-5; 8 bases match TRBD1. Germline assignment: CDR1 LGHNA and CDR2 YNFKEQ. V trimming: 5 bases; J trimming: 1 base; junction bases outside the gene matches: 7. The CDR3 totals 16 residues. The DNA for the CDR3 is TGTGCCAGCAGCGAAAGACAGGGGCCCAGCAATCAGCCCCAGCATTTT. It yields the protein CASSERQGPSNQPQHF.

This clone was picked up one time. This chain connects TRBV7-2 to TRBJ2-7; 8 bases match TRBD1. Trimming took 6 bases from V and 6 from J; bases not matched to a gene: 7. CDR1 is SGHTA and CDR2 is FQGNSA in the germline V gene. This CDR3 region has 13 residues. The CDR3 DNA is TGTGCCAGCAGTCTTGACAGGGGAGGCGAGCAGTACTTC. Protein product: CASSLDRGGEQYF.